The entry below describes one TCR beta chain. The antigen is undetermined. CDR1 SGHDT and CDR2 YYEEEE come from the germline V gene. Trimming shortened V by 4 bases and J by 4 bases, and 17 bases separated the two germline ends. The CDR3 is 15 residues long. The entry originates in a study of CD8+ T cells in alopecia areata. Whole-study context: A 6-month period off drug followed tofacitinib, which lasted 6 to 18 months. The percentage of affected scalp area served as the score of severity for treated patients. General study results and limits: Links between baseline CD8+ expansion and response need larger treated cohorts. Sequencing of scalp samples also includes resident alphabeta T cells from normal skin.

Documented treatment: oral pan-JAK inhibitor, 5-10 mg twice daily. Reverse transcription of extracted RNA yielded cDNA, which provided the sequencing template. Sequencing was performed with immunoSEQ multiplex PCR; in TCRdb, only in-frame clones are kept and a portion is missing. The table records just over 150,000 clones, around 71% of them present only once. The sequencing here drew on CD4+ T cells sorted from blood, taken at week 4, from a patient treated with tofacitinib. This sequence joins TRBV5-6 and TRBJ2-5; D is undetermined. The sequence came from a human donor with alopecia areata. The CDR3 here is CASSLIGRVGETQYF. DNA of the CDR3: TGTGCCAGCAGCCTGATTGGCCGGGTTGGAGAGACCCAGTACTTC. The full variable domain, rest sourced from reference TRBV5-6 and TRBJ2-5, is DAGVTQSPTHLIKTRGQQVTLRCSPKSGHDTVSWYQQALGQGPQFIFQYYEEEERQRGNFPDRFSGHQFPNYSSELNVNALLLGDSALYLCASSLIGRVGETQYFGPGTRLLVL.